The 9 T cell receptor beta chains listed next were all sequenced from one sample in a study of beta chain features in type 1 diabetes. The sequenced template was cDNA made from the entire isolated RNA. Assay: immunoSEQ multiplex PCR; the TCRdb copy retains only in-frame clones and omits some. The data contain more than 150,000 clones, about 13% of them singletons. Material: central memory CD4+ T cells from blood. The receptors derive from a woman between 18 and 29 years old in good health.

The gene calls are TRBV28 and TRBJ2-7, with 9 bases aligning to TRBD2. The CDR3 extends over 19 amino acids. The junction had 20 bases not matched to a gene; V was cut back by 6 bases and J by 2 bases. Germline V gives CDR1 MDHEN, CDR2 SYDVKM. CDR3 sequence: CASRPPGGRGIAGAYEQYF. CDR3 DNA: TGTGCCAGCAGGCCCCCCGGCGGCAGGGGAATAGCGGGAGCCTACGAGCAGTACTTC.

This clone turned up a few times. The rearrangement joins TRBV28 to TRBJ2-7; 9 positions match TRBD1. Germline trimming cut 10 bases from V and 2 bases from J; bases unmatched to any gene: 12. Germline V gives CDR1 MDHEN, CDR2 SYDVKM. CDR3 length: 15 residues. The CDR3 is CATQIQGASTYEQYF. The CDR3 bases are TGTGCCACCCAGATACAGGGGGCTTCCACCTACGAGCAGTACTTC.

The chain couples TRBV27 to TRBJ2-3; 9 bases agree with TRBD2. V trimming: 5 bases; J trimming: 4 bases; junction bases outside the gene matches: 4. The CDR3 has 14 amino acids. Germline values: CDR1 MNHEY, CDR2 SMNVEV (reference sequence). The CDR3 reads CASSTSGLADTQYF. CDR3 sequence (DNA): TGTGCCAGCAGTACTAGCGGGCTCGCAGATACGCAGTATTTT.

This clone has a handful of counts. V and J are TRBV11-2 and TRBJ2-3; possibly TRBD1 for D (5 bases). With 5 bases removed from V and 10 bases from J, the gap between germline ends came to 13 bases. CDR1 is SGHAT, CDR2 FQNNGV, per germline. The CDR3 totals 12 residues. CDR3 protein: CASSLGQTAQYF. CDR3 sequence (DNA): TGTGCCAGCAGCCTGGGGCAGACGGCGCAGTATTTT.

The V call is TRBV7-3, the J call TRBJ2-7; D remains ambiguous. The CDR3 sequence is 13 residues long. V lost 5 bases to trimming and J lost 5 bases, with 13 bases between them. In germline, CDR1 is SGHTA, CDR2 FQGTGA. CDR3 in DNA: TGTGCCAGCAGCCTGGGCCCCCGCGACGAGCAGTACTTC. It translates to CASSLGPRDEQYF.

In its sample, this clone was seen a few times. The V and J genes are TRBV7-2 and TRBJ2-5; TRBD2 might be the D (5 bases). V lost 3 bases and J 7 bases, leaving 15 bases between the germline ends. Looked up from germline, CDR1 is SGHTA and CDR2 is FQGNSA. This CDR3 spans 14 amino acids. In DNA, the CDR3 is TGTGCCAGCAGCTTCGAACGGGGTGGAGGGACCCAGTACTTC. Protein sequence: CASSFERGGGTQYF. Filled out from reference TRBV7-2 and TRBJ2-5, the complete variable domain reads GAGVSQSPSNKVTEKGKDVELRCDPISGHTALYWYRQSLGQGLEFLIYFQGNSAPDKSGLPSDRFSAERTGGSVSTLTIQRTQQEDSAVYLCASSFERGGGTQYFGPGTRLLVL.

This clone was counted a few times. This chain links TRBV7-9 with TRBJ2-7, with 9 bases lining up with TRBD1. Germline values: CDR1 SEHNR, CDR2 FQNEAQ (reference sequence). V dropped 4 bases and J dropped 2; count of bases not matched to a gene: 3. This CDR3 region has 14 residues. CDR3: CASSSRDRAYEQYF. In DNA form, the CDR3 reads TGTGCCAGCAGCTCCCGGGACAGGGCCTACGAGCAGTACTTC.

J is TRBJ2-1 and V is TRBV15, with 8 bases fitting TRBD1. Trimming at V came to 1 base and at J to 5 bases, leaving 7 bases not matched to a gene. The length of the CDR3 is 16 residues. Germline loops: CDR1 LNHNV, CDR2 YYDKDF (reference sequence). The CDR3 DNA sequence: TGTGCCACCAGCAGAGTGTACGGGACAGGAGACAATGAGCAGTTCTTC. The encoded protein is CATSRVYGTGDNEQFF.

In its sample, this clone was seen a few times. V is TRBV5-1 and J is TRBJ1-2; 9 nucleotides line up with TRBD1. The germline V gene encodes CDR1 SGHRS and CDR2 YFSETQ. This CDR3 is built from 15 residues. J was trimmed by 8 bases and V by 0 bases; bases with no gene match: 8. The DNA of the CDR3 is TGCGCCAGCAGCTTGGTTGGACAGGGGTCCGGCGGCTACACCTTC. It yields the protein CASSLVGQGSGGYTF.